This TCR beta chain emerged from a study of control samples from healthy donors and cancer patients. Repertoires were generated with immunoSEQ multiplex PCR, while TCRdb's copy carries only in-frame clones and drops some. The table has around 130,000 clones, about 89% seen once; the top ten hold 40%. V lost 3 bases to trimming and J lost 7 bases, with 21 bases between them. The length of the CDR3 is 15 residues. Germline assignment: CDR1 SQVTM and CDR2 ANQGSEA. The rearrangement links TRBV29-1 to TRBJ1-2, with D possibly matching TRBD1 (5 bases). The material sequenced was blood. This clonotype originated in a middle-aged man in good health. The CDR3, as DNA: TGCAGCGTTGAGGTTGCGGGGGAACCGGCTCTTGGCTACACCTTC. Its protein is CSVEVAGEPALGYTF.